This is a list of T cell receptor beta chains from one sample in a study of blood T cell repertoires in COVID-19. Using immunoSEQ multiplex PCR, the repertoire was profiled, and TCRdb retains in-frame clones only, with some absent. This sample has 160,000 or so clones, with 84% found just once. The sequenced material came from PBMCs or T cells enriched from blood (not recorded which). These receptor sequences come from a man aged 45-65 years who had recovered from COVID-19. The CDR3 runs from the conserved cysteine through the conserved F or W. The D gene is left open where the match is weak. Size is omitted from some rows. Given values are once, few, many or a class for expanded clones.

TRBJ1-3 | TRBV19 | . | TRBD1 | CASTNGQGRNTIYF | TGTGCCAGTACCAATGGACAGGGGAGAAACACCATATATTTT
TRBJ2-1 | TRBV28 | . | TRBD2 | CASTFSGAPYNEQFF | TGTGCCAGCACCTTTAGCGGGGCCCCCTACAATGAGCAGTTCTTC
TRBJ2-2 | TRBV2 | . | . | CASSQKGVNTGELFF | TGTGCCAGCAGCCAAAAGGGAGTGAACACCGGGGAGCTGTTTTTT
TRBJ2-1 | TRBV5-1 | once | TRBD2 | CASSLETSGGLAFF | TGCGCCAGCAGCTTGGAAACTAGCGGGGGCCTGGCGTTCTTC
TRBJ2-1 | TRBV7-9 | . | TRBD1 | CASSLIQGYNEQFF | TGTGCCAGCAGCTTAATACAGGGGTACAATGAGCAGTTCTTC
TRBJ2-1 | TRBV5-1 | . | . | CASGQGTGVRLAGGPSYNEQFF | TGCGCCAGCGGCCAAGGGACAGGGGTTCGTCTAGCGGGGGGACCATCCTACAATGAGCAGTTCTTC
TRBJ2-1 | TRBV6-5 | . | TRBD2 | CASRPAGSSGHEQFF | TGTGCCAGCAGGCCAGCGGGGTCTAGCGGCCATGAGCAGTTCTTC
TRBJ1-6 | TRBV19 | . | TRBD1 | CASGGTGSSPLHF | TGTGCCAGTGGGGGGACAGGGTCTTCACCCCTCCACTTT
TRBJ1-1 | TRBV7-2 | few | TRBD1 | CASSQQGQGVYTEAFF | TGTGCCAGCAGCCAACAGGGACAGGGAGTCTACACTGAAGCTTTCTTT
TRBJ1-2 | TRBV3-1/TRBV3-2 | . | TRBD1 | CASSQGAGGYGYTF | TGTGCCAGCAGCCAAGGGGCAGGGGGCTATGGCTACACCTTC
TRBJ2-2 | TRBV10-2 | . | . | CASSESILTGELFF | TGCGCCAGCAGTGAGTCGATACTCACCGGGGAGCTGTTTTTT
TRBJ2-7 | TRBV28 | . | TRBD1 | CASRTGDYEQYF | TGTGCCAGCCGGACAGGGGATTACGAGCAGTACTTC
TRBJ1-2 | TRBV7-9 | . | . | CASSFPGTNRGYTF | TGTGCCAGCAGCTTCCCCGGGACAAATCGGGGCTACACTTTC
TRBJ1-2 | TRBV18 | . | . | CASSPPSQATYGYTF | TGTGCCAGCTCACCACCTTCCCAGGCTACCTATGGCTACACCTTC
TRBJ1-1 | TRBV5-6 | . | TRBD1 | CASSFQGARGWTTEAFF | TGTGCCAGCAGCTTTCAGGGGGCAAGGGGATGGACCACTGAAGCTTTCTTT
TRBJ2-4 | TRBV6-6 | . | . | CASSDPGNSNIQYF | TGTGCCAGCAGTGACCCCGGGAACTCCAACATTCAGTACTTC
TRBJ1-4 | TRBV7-2 | . | . | CASSFTGLPTNEKLFF | TGTGCCAGCAGCTTTACAGGGTTGCCAACTAATGAAAAACTGTTTTTT
TRBJ2-5 | TRBV4-2 | . | . | CASSPNTDPVRGTQYF | TGTGCCAGCAGCCCAAATACGGACCCGGTAAGGGGGACCCAGTACTTC
TRBJ1-1 | TRBV6-5 | . | . | CASSEDKVNTEAFF | TGTGCCAGCAGCGAGGACAAAGTGAACACTGAAGCTTTCTTT
TRBJ1-2 | TRBV19 | . | TRBD1 | CASTRDRGSSNYGYTF | TGTGCCAGCACTAGGGACAGGGGATCGAGTAACTATGGCTACACCTTC
TRBJ2-7 | TRBV3-1/TRBV3-2 | . | TRBD1 | CASSLGTEAWEQYF | TGTGCCAGCAGCCTCGGGACAGAAGCCTGGGAGCAGTACTTC
TRBJ1-3 | TRBV6-6 | . | . | CASSYGSTGNTIYF | TGTGCCAGCAGTTACGGGAGTACTGGAAACACCATATATTTT
TRBJ2-2 | TRBV10-3 | . | . | CAISGAGGTGELFF | TGTGCCATCAGTGGGGCCGGGGGAACCGGGGAGCTGTTTTTT
TRBJ2-6 | TRBV19 | once | . | CASRAGASSGANVLTF | TGTGCCAGTAGGGCAGGGGCGAGCTCTGGGGCCAACGTCCTGACTTTC
TRBJ1-4 | TRBV5-1 | . | TRBD1 | CASRRTGTNEKLFF | TGCGCCAGCAGGCGGACAGGTACTAATGAAAAACTGTTTTTT
TRBJ2-3 | TRBV5-1 | . | . | CASRPPGGTDTQYF | TGCGCCAGCAGGCCTCCGGGGGGCACAGATACGCAGTATTTT
TRBJ1-1 | TRBV3-1/TRBV3-2 | . | TRBD1 | CASSPGTGVSAEAFF | TGTGCCAGCAGCCCCGGGACAGGGGTTTCCGCCGAAGCTTTCTTT